This T cell receptor (beta chain) was identified in a study of cytomegalovirus exposure and HLA in healthy donors. The PCR ran on 60 Vbeta and 13 Jbeta primers. In the authors' methods: A later analysis counted approximately 80 million unique TCR beta chains, roughly 11 million shared. Some clones are missing from TCRdb's copy, which holds only in-frame ones; the method was immunoSEQ multiplex PCR. Clonal size and the V and J genes are those of that table, whereas D and trimming came from the DNA. The data hold 130,000 or so clones, with roughly four fifths observed a single time. A remark on this clone: Its antigen is currently unknown.

Germline lookup yields CDR1 SGHDT and CDR2 YYEEEE. The CDR3 spans 13 residues. Unmatched junction bases numbered 5, after V lost 4 bases and J lost 5 bases. Study results and limitations: In a later analysis, CMV-associated beta chains were mostly HLA-associated, it appeared. In the analysis, some V segments, TRBV6-2 and TRBV6-3 included, were excluded as indistinguishable. TCR sequences were mostly rare, though some public TCRs occurred in many donors.

The sequencing sample was made of PBMCs. This clonotype was obtained from a woman aged 40 to 50 in good health and CMV-seronegative. The chain is built from TRBV5-6 and TRBJ1-1; TRBD1 matches 7 bases. In DNA form, the CDR3 reads TGTGCCAGCAGCCCGACAGGGATGACTGAAGCTTTCTTT. Its protein product is CASSPTGMTEAFF.